This TCR beta chain was captured in a study of siplizumab effects on memory and regulatory T cells. On this clone: As yet, its antigen is unknown.

Findings of the study overall: Suppressive activity of Tregs proliferating in siplizumab cultures remained unconfirmed. Of the alloreactive clones, only a minor fraction mapped to unstimulated subsets. The apparent diversity of naive T cells exceeded that of memory cells, and naive T cells seemed to make a major contribution to the alloresponse.

The protocol was immunoSEQ multiplex PCR, while the TCRdb copy is restricted to in-frame clones and leaves out a portion. The data show fewer than 120,000 clones, around 90% seen once. The TCR originated in a human donor in good health. Source material: CD4+ T cells sorted from blood.

CDR3 coding DNA: TGTGCCAGCAGCCCTAGACAGGGTTCTGGGGCCAACGTCCTGACTTTC. Amino acids: CASSPRQGSGANVLTF. This chain connects TRBV5-4 to TRBJ2-6; TRBD1 matches at 7 bases. The CDR3 runs 16 residues. The junction had 5 bases not matched to a gene; V was cut back by 4 bases and J by 1 base. Germline CDR1 and CDR2: SGHNT and YYREEE (reference sequence).